This entry features one TCR beta chain sequence. This clone was picked up one time. Its antigen remains undetermined. Within one base of it there is no much larger clone, and no base qualities were kept. Thawed unstimulated PBMCs were stained for CD3, CD4 and CD8 and FACS-sorted into CD3+CD4+ and CD3+CD8+ populations. All 8 studied subjects were randomized to withdrawal of immunosuppression. The Qiagen DNeasy Blood and Tissue Kit was used for isolation of genomic DNA. High-throughput TCRbeta CDR3 sequencing of frozen genomic DNA was performed by immunoSEQ, with PCR amplification, mapping, bias correction and internal controls included. Regarding the original processing steps: Productive rearrangements were retained, and unique TCRbeta sequences were defined by the CDR3 nucleotide sequence together with the V and J gene. Donor-reactive sequences required at least 5-fold expansion in CFSE-low cells versus unstimulated pre-transplant cells and at least 0.01% frequency. Minimum frequency thresholds were set for each subject on the basis of the unstimulated sample with the lowest template count, so that a detection power of at least 90% was ensured. Jensen-Shannon divergence between the top 1000 TCRbeta sequences post-transplant and pre-transplant was used to measure repertoire turnover. Two-sided Fisher's exact tests were used to test for changes in how often donor-reactive sequences were detected. TCRdb holds this immuneACCESS table with in-frame rearrangements only. Some clones are missing; in checked studies, unresolved V genes explain under half, and the rest has no known cause. The V and J calls and clone size were taken over from that table, and D and trimming were inferred from the DNA. The sample contains just under 60,000 clones, around 70% of them found a single time. Approximately 3% of the sample comes from the top ten.

The source of the sample is a study of T cell clones after liver transplantation (dated by TCRdb to the late 2010s). Concerning the study at large: The samples were obtained from ITN030ST, a randomized trial that attempted immunosuppression withdrawal within 2 years after liver transplantation. Donor-reactive T cell clones were identified by TCRbeta sequencing after a pre-transplant mixed lymphocyte reaction and then tracked in post-transplant blood. As an antigen-independent comparator for the donor-reactive sequences, third party-reactive TCRbeta sequences from pre-transplant MLRs were identified as well. Of the eight recipients, a few were HCV-positive, while the remaining recipients had been transplanted for non-autoimmune, non-viral indications. Subjects received no induction therapy and standard immunosuppression until randomization at 12-24 months post-transplant. Tolerance was defined as complete immunosuppression withdrawal for at least one year with no rise in liver enzymes beyond twice the upper limit of normal. Blood samples were collected pre-transplant, pre-randomization before withdrawal, and post-randomization after either full withdrawal or failed withdrawal. A cohort of 8 liver transplant recipients was studied, of whom 3 were classified as tolerant and 5 as non-tolerant. The paper's findings and limits, for the study overall: Since no allograft tissue specimens were available, donor-reactive T cells may have migrated into the graft instead of being deleted. Donor-reactive sequences declined more than third party-reactive ones, suggesting partial antigen-specific deletion unrelated to withdrawal success. In two subjects, low numbers of available donor cells limited the measurable donor-reactive repertoire. When repertoire turnover was taken into account, detection of donor-reactive sequences was significantly reduced in 7 of 8 subjects for CD4 and in 8 of 8 subjects for CD8. In 5 of 8 subjects, regardless of tolerance or HCV status, circulating donor-reactive CD4 TCRbeta sequences dropped significantly post-transplant. The conclusions were preliminary, being limited by small, heterogeneous patient numbers and by non-standardized post-transplant time points.

V is pared back by 5 bases and J by 5 bases, with 13 bases lying between the germline termini. CDR1 and CDR2, per the germline V gene, are SGHRS and YFSETQ. Including the terminal cysteine and phenylalanine, the CDR3 comprises 13 residues. The sequence is cut down to CDR3 DNA, 39 bases in frame from base 1. Here the sequenced sample was CD4+ T cells from blood, taken at the approximately 16-month timepoint. This clonotype originated in a human patient who received a liver transplant. Following a transplant, some T cells may be graft donor cells, not patient cells. Recombination connected TRBV5-1 to TRBJ1-1, with the D gene not confidently named. For the CDR3, the sequence is CASSADGVTEAFF. The bases are TGCGCCAGCAGTGCCGACGGGGTGACTGAAGCTTTCTTT. Full variable domain (CDR3 extended with the reference TRBV5-1 and TRBJ1-1 proteins): KAGVTQTPRYLIKTRGQQVTLSCSPISGHRSVSWYQQTPGQGLQFLFEYFSETQRNKGNFPGRFSGRQFSNSRSEMNVSTLELGDSALYLCASSADGVTEAFFGQGTRLTVV.